One T cell receptor (beta chain) is described in this entry. Its antigen remains unknown. The table came from immunoSEQ multiplex PCR; TCRdb's copy has only in-frame clones and leaves some out. Here the sample spans 95,000 to 100,000 clones, almost 90% being singletons. This entry comes from a study of T cell responses to AZD1222 COVID-19 vaccine. Study conclusions and caveats: Among AZD1222 vaccinees, only six were seropositive at baseline.

This CDR3 has 14 amino acids. Germline CDR1 is SGHVS and CDR2 is FQNEAQ. The V gene lost 1 base and the J gene lost 7 bases, with 10 bases spanning the gap. Investigators merged groups given second doses at roughly 4 or roughly 12 weeks. This sequence joins TRBV7-8 and TRBJ1-4; a weak D match, TRBD1 (6 bases). This clonotype originated in an adult who received the AZD1222 COVID-19 vaccine. Sequencing was performed on peripheral blood, taken 28 days after the second AZD1222 dose. The CDR3 region has the DNA TGTGCCAGCAGCTTAGGGGACAATCCTGAAAAACTGTTTTTT. This codes for CASSLGDNPEKLFF.